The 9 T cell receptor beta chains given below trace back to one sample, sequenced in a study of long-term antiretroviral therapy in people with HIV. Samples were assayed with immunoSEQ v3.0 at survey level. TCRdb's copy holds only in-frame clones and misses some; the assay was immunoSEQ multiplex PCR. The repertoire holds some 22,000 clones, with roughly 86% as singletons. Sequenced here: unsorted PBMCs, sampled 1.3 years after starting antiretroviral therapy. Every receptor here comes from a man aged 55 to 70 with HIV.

CDR3 sequence reads: CASSPQVLDSSTDTQYF. The DNA of the CDR3 is TGTGCCAGCAGCCCACAGGTATTGGACAGTAGCACAGATACGCAGTATTTT. This rearrangement joins TRBV7-9 to TRBJ2-3; a possible D gene is TRBD1 (6 bases). The CDR3 runs 17 residues. From germline, CDR1 is SEHNR and CDR2 FQNEAQ (reference sequence). V lost 5 bases to trimming and J lost 0 bases, with 18 bases between them.

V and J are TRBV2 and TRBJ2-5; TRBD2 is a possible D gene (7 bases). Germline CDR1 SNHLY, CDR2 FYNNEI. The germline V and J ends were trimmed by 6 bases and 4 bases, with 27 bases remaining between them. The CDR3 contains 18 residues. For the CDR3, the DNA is TGTGCCAGCAGGGCTAACGGACGGCTAGGGGGGGTTCGAGAGACCCAGTACTTC. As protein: CASRANGRLGGVRETQYF.

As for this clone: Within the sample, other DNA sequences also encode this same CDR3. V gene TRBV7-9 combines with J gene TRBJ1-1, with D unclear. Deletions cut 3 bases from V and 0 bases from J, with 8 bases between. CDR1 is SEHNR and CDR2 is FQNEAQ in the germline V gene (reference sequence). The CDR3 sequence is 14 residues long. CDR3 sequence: CASSLDGLNTEAFF. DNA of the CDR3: TGTGCCAGCAGCTTGGACGGACTGAACACTGAAGCTTTCTTT.

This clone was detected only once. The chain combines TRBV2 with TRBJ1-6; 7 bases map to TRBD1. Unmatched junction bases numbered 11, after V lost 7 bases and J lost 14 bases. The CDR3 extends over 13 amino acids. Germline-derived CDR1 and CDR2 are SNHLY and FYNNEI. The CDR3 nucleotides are TGTGCCAGCAACTGGGACAGCCCTGCGTCCCTCCACTTT. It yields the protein CASNWDSPASLHF. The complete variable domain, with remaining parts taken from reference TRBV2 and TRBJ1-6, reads EPEVTQTPSHQVTQMGQEVILRCVPISNHLYFYWYRQILGQKVEFLVSFYNNEISEKSEIFDDQFSVERPDGSNFTLKIRSTKLEDSAMYFCASNWDSPASLHFGNGTRLTVT.

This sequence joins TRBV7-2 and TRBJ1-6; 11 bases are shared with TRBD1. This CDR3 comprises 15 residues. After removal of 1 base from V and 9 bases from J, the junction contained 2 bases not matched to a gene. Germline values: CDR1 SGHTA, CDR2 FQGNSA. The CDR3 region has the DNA TGTGCCAGCAGCTTAGTGGGGACAGGGGGTTCACCCCTCCACTTT. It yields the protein CASSLVGTGGSPLHF.

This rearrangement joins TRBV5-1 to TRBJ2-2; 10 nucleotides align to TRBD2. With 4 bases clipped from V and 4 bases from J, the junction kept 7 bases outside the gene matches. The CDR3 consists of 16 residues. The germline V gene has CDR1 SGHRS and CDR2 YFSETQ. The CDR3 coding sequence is TGCGCCAGCAGCCCTCTAGCGGGAGTGCTCACCGGGGAGCTGTTTTTT. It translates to CASSPLAGVLTGELFF.

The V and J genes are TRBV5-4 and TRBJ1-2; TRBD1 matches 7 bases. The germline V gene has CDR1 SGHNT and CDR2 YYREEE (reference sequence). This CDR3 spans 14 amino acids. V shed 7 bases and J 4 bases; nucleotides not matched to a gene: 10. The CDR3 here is CASSFTGEGYGYTF. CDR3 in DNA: TGTGCCAGCTCTTTCACAGGGGAGGGCTATGGCTACACCTTC.

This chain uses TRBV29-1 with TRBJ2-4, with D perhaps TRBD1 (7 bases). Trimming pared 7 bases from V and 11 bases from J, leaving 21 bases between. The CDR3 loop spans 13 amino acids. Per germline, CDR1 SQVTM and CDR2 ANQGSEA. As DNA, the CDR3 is TGCAGCGCCCGACAGGGAGGAGAACTCGTTCAGTACTTC. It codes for CSARQGGELVQYF.

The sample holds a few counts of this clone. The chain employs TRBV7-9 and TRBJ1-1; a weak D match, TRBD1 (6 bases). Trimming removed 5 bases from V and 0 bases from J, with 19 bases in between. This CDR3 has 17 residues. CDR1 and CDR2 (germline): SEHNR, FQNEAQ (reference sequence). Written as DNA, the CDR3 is TGTGCCAGCAGCCCCGACAGGCGCCGGAAAATGAACACTGAAGCTTTCTTT. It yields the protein CASSPDRRRKMNTEAFF.